The present TCR beta chain was sequenced within a study of human thymus T cells. Study-wide results and limits: In thymic and blood repertoires alike, V and J usage looked biased. Related research found strongly overlapping thymic repertoires in unrelated individuals.

Obtained as resections during corrective heart surgery, the thymus tissue was then studied. The people who donated were healthy Finnish babies having corrective surgery for congenital heart defects. A remark on this clone: Its cognate antigen is unknown.

Repertoires were generated with immunoSEQ multiplex PCR, while TCRdb's copy carries only in-frame clones and drops some. The sample yields 120,000 or so clones, around 94% seen once. The sequenced sample consisted of thymus tissue. The TCR comes from a boy under two years old with a congenital heart defect but otherwise immunologically healthy.

CDR3 sequence: CASSHKQYYNSPLHF. Here the CDR3 DNA reads TGTGCCAGCAGCCACAAACAGTACTATAATTCACCCCTCCACTTT. The V and J genes are TRBV7-6 and TRBJ1-6, with D unresolved. Germline values: CDR1 SGHVS, CDR2 FNYEAQ. V lost 5 bases and J 3 bases, leaving 11 bases between the germline ends. The CDR3 sequence is 15 residues long.